The rows below give T cell receptor beta chains drawn from one sample of a study of CD8 T cells in Susac syndrome. TCRdb processed the immunoSEQ multiplex PCR reads anew with MiXCR; each CDR3 protein has one entry. The data contain fewer than 140,000 distinct CDR3 sequences, roughly 95% of them singletons. Material for sequencing was CD8+ T cells from PBMCs. Receptors originate from a human donor with Susac syndrome. Both conserved end residues are part of each CDR3.

TRBJ2-7 TRBV7-9 CASSSPVDSEGEQYF
TRBJ2-7 TRBV29-1 CSVGLRGMGEQYF
TRBJ1-1 TRBV7-2 CASSLTGNTEAFF
TRBJ1-4 TRBV13 CASSFATNEKLFF
TRBJ2-3 TRBV9 CASSAGTGWDTQYF
TRBJ2-1 TRBV3-1 CASSPSPAGRNDEQFF
TRBJ2-1 TRBV6-2/TRBV6-3 CASSYSELVDEQFF
TRBJ1-2 TRBV27 CASSLSRQLLGGYTF
TRBJ2-7 TRBV29-1 CSVEGAETSYEQYF
TRBJ2-3 TRBV14 CASSQGTSGGTDTQYF
TRBJ2-7 TRBV4-1 CASSPSQDRGRYEQYF
TRBJ2-1 TRBV20-1 CSARQAGATSYNEQFF
TRBJ2-3 TRBV12-3/TRBV12-4 CASSLYLDTQYF
TRBJ2-7 TRBV7-9 CASSLEGTSYEQYF
TRBJ1-3 TRBV15 CATSRDGPTGNTIYF
TRBJ2-3 TRBV20-1 CSATKRGSLFSTDTQYF
TRBJ2-3 TRBV5-8 CASSSRGQTTDTQYF
TRBJ2-7 TRBV29-1 CSVYTGTNSYEQYF
TRBJ2-3 TRBV5-1 CASSPNPGQGASTDTQYF
TRBJ1-2 TRBV7-8 CASSPTNYGYTF